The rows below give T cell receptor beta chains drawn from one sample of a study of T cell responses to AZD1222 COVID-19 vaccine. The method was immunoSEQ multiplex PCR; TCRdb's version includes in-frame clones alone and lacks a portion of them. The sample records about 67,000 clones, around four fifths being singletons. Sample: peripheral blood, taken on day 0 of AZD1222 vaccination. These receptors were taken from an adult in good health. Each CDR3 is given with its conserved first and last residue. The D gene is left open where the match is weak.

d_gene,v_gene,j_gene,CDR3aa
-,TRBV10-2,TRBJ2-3,CATKLSGFSTDTQYF
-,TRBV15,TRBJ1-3,CAGGDVSGNTIYF
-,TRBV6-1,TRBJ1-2,CASSESVGPSYYGYTF
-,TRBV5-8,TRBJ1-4,CASSADLAGEKLFF
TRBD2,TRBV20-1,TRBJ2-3,CSASPRTSLSTDTQYF
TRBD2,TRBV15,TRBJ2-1,CATSAGLAGFPTLNEQFF
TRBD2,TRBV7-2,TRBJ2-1,CASRPRLAGRGNDEQFF
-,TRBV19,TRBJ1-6,CASSIVEEYNSPLHF
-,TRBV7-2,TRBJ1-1,CASSSTRGGTEAFF
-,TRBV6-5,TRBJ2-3,CASSRDATDTQYF
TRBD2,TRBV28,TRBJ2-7,CASSPDLGTSGSYEQYF
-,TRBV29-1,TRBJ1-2,CSVDMAGWDNNYGYTF
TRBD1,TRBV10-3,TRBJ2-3,CAISEPGTGNTDTQYF
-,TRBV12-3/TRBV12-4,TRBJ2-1,CASSRERREQFF
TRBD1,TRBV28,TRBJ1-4,CASRGADRANEKLFF
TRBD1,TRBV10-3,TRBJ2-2,CAISSGSANRTGWTGELFF
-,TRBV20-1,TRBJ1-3,CSASWTGNTIYF
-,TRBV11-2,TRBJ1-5,CASSLKGGNQPQHF
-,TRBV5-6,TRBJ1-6,CASSLGQVNSPLHF
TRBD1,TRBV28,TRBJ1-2,CASSSQGTEGYGYTF
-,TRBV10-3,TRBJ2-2,CAISESGDRGTQNTGELFF
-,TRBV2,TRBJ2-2,CASSLLGTGELFF
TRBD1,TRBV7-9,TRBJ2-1,CASRTEHGQGNYNEQFF
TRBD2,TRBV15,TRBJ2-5,CATSGGTSGTPFQETQYF
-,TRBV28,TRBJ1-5,CASSSGWGQPQHF
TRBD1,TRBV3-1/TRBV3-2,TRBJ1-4,CASSPLGQEPLNEKLFF
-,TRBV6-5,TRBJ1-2,CASRKGLSNGYTF
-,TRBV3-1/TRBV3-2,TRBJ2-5,CASSRNSVQETQYF
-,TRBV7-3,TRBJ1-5,CASYQPQHF
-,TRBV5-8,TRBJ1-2,CASSLEPPRGGYTF
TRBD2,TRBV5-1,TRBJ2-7,CASSDLAGDQQYF
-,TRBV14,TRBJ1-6,CASSRPGYNSPLHF
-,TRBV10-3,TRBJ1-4,CAISQQVATNEKLFF
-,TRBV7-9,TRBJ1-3,CASSLGTNLGDTIYF
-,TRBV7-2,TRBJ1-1,CASKGGMNTEAFF
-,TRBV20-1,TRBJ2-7,CSAGGNNEQYF
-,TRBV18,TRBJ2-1,CASSPPHGLGNEQFF
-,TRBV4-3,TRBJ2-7,CASSQGTYVNYEQYF
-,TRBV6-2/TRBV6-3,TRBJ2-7,CASSPAGGDYEQYF
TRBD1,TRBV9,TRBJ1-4,CASSGRQGADEKLFF
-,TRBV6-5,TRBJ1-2,CASSPPVGGYTF
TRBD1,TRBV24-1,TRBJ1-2,CATSDEQGAVSGYTF
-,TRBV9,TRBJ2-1,CASSPHRGNGNEQFF
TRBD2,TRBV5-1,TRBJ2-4,CASSLGGTGGKNIQYF
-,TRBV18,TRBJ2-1,CASSPSEPVRDNEQFF
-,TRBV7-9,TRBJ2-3,CASSLSGGTDTQYF
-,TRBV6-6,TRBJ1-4,CASSYSGGASEKLFF
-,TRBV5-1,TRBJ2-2,CASSATSTGELFF
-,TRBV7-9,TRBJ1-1,CASSPSRDTEAFF